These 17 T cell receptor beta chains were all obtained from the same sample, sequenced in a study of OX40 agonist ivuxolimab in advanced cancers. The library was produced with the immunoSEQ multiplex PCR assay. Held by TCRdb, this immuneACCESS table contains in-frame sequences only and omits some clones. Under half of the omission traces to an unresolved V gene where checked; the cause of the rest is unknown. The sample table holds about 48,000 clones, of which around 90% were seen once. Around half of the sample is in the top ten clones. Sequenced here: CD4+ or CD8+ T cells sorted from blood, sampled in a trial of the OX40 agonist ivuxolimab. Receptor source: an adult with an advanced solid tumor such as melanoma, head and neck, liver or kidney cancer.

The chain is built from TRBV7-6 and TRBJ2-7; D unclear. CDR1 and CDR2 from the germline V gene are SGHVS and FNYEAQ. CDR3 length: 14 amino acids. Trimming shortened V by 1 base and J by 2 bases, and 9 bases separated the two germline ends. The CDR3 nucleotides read TGTGCCAGCAGCTTAGGTCAGGCGACCTACGAGCAGTACTTC. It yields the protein CASSLGQATYEQYF.

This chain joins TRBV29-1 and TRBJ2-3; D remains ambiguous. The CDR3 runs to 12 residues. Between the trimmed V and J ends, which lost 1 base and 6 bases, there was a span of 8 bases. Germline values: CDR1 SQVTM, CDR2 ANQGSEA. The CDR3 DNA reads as TGCAGCGTTGAAGTAGGCGCGGATACGCAGTATTTT. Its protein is CSVEVGADTQYF.

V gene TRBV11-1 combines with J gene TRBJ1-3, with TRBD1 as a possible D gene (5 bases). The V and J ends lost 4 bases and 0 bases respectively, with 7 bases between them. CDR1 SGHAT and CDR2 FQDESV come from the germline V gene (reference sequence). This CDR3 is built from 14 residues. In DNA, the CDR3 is TGTGCCAGCAGCTACGGGGCCTCTGGAAACACCATATATTTT. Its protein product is CASSYGASGNTIYF.

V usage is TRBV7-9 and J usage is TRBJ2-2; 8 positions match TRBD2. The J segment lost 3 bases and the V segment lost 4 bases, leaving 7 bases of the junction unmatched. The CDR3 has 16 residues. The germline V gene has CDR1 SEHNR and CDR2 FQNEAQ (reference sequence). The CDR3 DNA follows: TGTGCCAGCAGCTACCCGGGGGGGCCGGACACCGGGGAGCTGTTTTTT. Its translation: CASSYPGGPDTGELFF.

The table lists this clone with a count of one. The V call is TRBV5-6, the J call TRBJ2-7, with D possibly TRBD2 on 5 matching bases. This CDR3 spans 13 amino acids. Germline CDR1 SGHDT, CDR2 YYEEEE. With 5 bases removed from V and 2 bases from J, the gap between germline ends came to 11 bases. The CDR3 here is CASSFRETYEQYF. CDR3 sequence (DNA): TGTGCCAGCAGTTTCCGGGAAACCTACGAGCAGTACTTC.

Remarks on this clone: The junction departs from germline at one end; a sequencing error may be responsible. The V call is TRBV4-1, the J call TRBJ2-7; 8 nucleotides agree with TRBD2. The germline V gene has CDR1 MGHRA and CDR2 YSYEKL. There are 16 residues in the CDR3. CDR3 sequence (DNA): TGCGCCAGCAGTCAAGTTCGGGGTCGGGGGGGCCACGAGCAGTACTTC. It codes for CASSQVRGRGGHEQYF.

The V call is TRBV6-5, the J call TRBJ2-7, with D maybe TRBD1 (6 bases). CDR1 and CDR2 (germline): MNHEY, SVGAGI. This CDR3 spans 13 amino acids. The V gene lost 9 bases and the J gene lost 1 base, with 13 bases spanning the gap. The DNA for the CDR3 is TGTGCCAGTTGTTCCGGACAGTCCTACGAGCAGTACTTC. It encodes CASCSGQSYEQYF.

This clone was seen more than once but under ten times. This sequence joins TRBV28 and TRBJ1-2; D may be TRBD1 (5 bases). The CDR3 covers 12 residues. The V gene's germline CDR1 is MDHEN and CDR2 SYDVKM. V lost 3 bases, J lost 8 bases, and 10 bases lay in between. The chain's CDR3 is CASSFPGGGYTF. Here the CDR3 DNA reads TGTGCCAGCAGTTTCCCCGGGGGAGGCTACACCTTC.

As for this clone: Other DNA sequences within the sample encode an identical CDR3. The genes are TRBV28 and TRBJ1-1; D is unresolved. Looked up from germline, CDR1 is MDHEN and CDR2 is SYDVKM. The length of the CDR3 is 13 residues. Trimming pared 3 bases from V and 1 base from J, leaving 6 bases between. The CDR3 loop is CASSFVGNTEAFF. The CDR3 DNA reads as TGTGCCAGCAGTTTTGTAGGGAACACTGAAGCTTTCTTT.

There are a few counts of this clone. The CDR3 here is CASSLGQGDYGYTF. CDR3 DNA sequence: TGTGCCAGCAGCTTGGGACAGGGCGACTATGGCTACACCTTC. The V gene is TRBV5-6, the J gene TRBJ1-2; TRBD1 agrees at 7 bases. The V gene's germline CDR1 is SGHDT and CDR2 YYEEEE. The CDR3 loop spans 14 amino acids. V was pared by 0 bases and J by 3 bases, with 2 bases of the junction left unmatched.

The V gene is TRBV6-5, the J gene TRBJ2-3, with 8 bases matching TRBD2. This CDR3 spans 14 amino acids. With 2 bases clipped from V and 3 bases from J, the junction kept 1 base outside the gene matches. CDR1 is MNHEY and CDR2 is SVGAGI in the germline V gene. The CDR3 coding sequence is TGTGCCAGCAGTTACAGCGGGGGAACAGATACGCAGTATTTT. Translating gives CASSYSGGTDTQYF.

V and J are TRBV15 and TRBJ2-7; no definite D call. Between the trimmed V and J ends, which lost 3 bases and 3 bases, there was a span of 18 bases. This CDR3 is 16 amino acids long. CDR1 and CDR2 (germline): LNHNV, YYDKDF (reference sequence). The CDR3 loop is CATSRGRVEFYYEQYF. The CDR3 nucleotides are TGTGCCACCAGCAGGGGTAGGGTTGAGTTTTACTACGAGCAGTACTTC.

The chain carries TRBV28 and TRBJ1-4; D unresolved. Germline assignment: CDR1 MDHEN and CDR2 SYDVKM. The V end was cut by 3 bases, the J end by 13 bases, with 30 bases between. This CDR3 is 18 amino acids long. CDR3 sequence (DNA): TGTGCCAGCAGTTTGAGCAGTGAGTTTAGACTTTCCAAAGGTCGACTGTTTTTT. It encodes CASSLSSEFRLSKGRLFF.

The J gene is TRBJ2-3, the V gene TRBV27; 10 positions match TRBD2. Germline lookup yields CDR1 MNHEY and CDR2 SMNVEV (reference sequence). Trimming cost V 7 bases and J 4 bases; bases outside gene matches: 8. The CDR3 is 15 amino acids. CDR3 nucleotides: TGTGCCAGCAACCCAGCGGGGGGGCTTCCAGATACGCAGTATTTT. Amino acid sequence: CASNPAGGLPDTQYF.

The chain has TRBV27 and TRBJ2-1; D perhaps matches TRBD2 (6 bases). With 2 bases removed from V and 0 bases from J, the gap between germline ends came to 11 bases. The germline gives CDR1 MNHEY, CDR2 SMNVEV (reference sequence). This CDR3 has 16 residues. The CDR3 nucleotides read TGTGCCAGCAGTTTAGGTGCGGGGCTCTCCTACAATGAGCAGTTCTTC. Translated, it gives CASSLGAGLSYNEQFF.

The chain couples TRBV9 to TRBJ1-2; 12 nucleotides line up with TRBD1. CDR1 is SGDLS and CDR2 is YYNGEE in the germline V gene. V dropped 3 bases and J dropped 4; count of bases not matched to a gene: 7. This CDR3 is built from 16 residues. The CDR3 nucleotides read TGTGCCAGCAGCGGGGACAGGGGGCGAGGTAGCTATGGCTACACCTTC. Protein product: CASSGDRGRGSYGYTF.

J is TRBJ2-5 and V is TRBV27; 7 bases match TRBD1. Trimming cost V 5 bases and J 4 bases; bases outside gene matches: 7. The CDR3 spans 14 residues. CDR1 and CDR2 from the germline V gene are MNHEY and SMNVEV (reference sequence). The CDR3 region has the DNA TGTGCCAGCAGTCCGCGACAGGGTCCAGAGACCCAGTACTTC. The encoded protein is CASSPRQGPETQYF.